This TCR beta chain was obtained from a study of blood T cell repertoires in COVID-19. In the study overall: PBMCs, B-cell-depleted T cells, or T cells were the source of the cDNA or gDNA that made up the material.

The CDR3 runs to 16 residues. CDR1 and CDR2 (germline): LNHDA, SQIVND (reference sequence). J was trimmed by 4 bases and V by 3 bases; bases with no gene match: 8. Profiled with immunoSEQ multiplex PCR; TCRdb holds only in-frame clones, not every one. Of hundreds of thousands of clones detected, roughly 87% appear once; the ten largest clones hold around 9%. V is TRBV19 and J is TRBJ1-2; 10 bases agree with TRBD1. The specimen was PBMCs or T cells enriched from blood (not recorded which). The sequence came from a woman under 30 who had recovered from COVID-19. CDR3 residues: CASSIPRDRGLYGYTF. The CDR3 nucleotides read TGTGCCAGTAGTATTCCCCGGGACAGGGGCCTCTATGGCTACACCTTC.